Below, one T cell receptor beta chain is given with its context. No antigen is known for it. The table came from immunoSEQ multiplex PCR; TCRdb's copy has only in-frame clones and leaves some out. The sample lists under 75,000 clones, 85% to 90% occurring once. In germline, CDR1 is ENHRY, CDR2 SYGVKD. Between the trimmed V and J ends, which lost 5 bases and 7 bases, there was a span of 23 bases. The CDR3 consists of 16 residues. This entry belongs to a study of T cells in localized non-small cell lung cancer. Overall study findings and caveats: Of the top 100 tumor clones, median about 56 were in adjacent lung, more than 25 among its top 100.

J is TRBJ1-1 and V is TRBV10-3; tentatively, D is TRBD1 (6 bases). The source of this sequence is a male donor older than 55 with stage III squamous cell lung carcinoma. This sample comprised peripheral blood, obtained before any cancer treatment. This CDR3 is CAISSTLGQPGDEAFF. CDR3 bases: TGTGCCATCAGTTCAACCTTAGGACAGCCCGGGGATGAAGCTTTCTTT.